This T cell receptor (beta chain) was recorded in a study of identical twins. General study findings and limits: The more abundant beta clonotypes in cord blood had fewer insertions, and memory repertoires did not show this. In monozygotic twins, models underestimated the sharing of out-of-frame TCR alpha.

TCRdb reanalysed the 5' RACE reads using MiXCR and keeps one entry per CDR3 protein. The sample yields 750,000 to 950,000 distinct CDR3 sequences, roughly 12% seen once. This clonotype has a handful of counts. The antigen remains undetermined. These data were also reused for a study on yellow fever vaccine responses in identical twins. From that report: Reports say the vaccine T cell response in twins looked partly convergent and partly personalized.

The source material was PBMCs. The origin of this receptor is a woman aged 18-30 years in good health.

CDR3: CASSIRTSGSEQYF. DNA for the CDR3: TGTGCCAGCAGCATACGGACTAGCGGGAGCGAGCAGTACTTC. The V call is TRBV3-1, the J call TRBJ2-7; TRBD2 matches 13 bases. With 5 bases clipped from V and 6 bases from J, the junction kept 4 bases outside the gene matches. Looked up from germline, CDR1 is LGHDT and CDR2 is YNNKEL (reference sequence). The CDR3 sequence is 14 residues long.